This record covers a single T cell receptor beta chain. Data came from immunoSEQ multiplex PCR; TCRdb stores just in-frame clones and leaves some out. The table lists some 64,000 clones, roughly 88% of them singletons. This entry is derived from a study of blood T cell repertoires in COVID-19. The TCR was taken from a man in his sixties or seventies with acute or convalescent COVID-19. The sample was peripheral blood.

CDR3 loop: CASSLGLAAQETQYF. DNA of the CDR3: TGCGCCAGCAGCTTGGGACTAGCGGCACAAGAGACCCAGTACTTC. The V and J genes are TRBV5-1 and TRBJ2-5; 9 bases fit TRBD2. The CDR3 length is 15 residues. CDR1 is SGHRS and CDR2 is YFSETQ in the germline V gene. J was trimmed by 2 bases and V by 0 bases; bases with no gene match: 2. Supplemented by reference TRBV5-1 and TRBJ2-5, the full variable domain reads KAGVTQTPRYLIKTRGQQVTLSCSPISGHRSVSWYQQTPGQGLQFLFEYFSETQRNKGNFPGRFSGRQFSNSRSEMNVSTLELGDSALYLCASSLGLAAQETQYFGPGTRLLVL.